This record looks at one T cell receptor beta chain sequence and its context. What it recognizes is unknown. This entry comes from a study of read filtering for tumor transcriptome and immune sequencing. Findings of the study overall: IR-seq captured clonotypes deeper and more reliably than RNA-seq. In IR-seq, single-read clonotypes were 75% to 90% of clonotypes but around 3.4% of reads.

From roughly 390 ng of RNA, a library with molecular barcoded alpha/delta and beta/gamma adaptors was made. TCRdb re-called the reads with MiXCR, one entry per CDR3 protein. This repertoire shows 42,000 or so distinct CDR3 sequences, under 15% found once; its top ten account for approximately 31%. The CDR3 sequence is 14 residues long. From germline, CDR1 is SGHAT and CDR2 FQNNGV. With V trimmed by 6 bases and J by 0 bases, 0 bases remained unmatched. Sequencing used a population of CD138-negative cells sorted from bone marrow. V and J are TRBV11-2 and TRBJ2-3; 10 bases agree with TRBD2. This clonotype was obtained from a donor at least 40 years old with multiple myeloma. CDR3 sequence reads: CASRLAGSTDTQYF. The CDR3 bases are TGTGCCAGCAGACTAGCGGGAAGCACAGATACGCAGTATTTT.